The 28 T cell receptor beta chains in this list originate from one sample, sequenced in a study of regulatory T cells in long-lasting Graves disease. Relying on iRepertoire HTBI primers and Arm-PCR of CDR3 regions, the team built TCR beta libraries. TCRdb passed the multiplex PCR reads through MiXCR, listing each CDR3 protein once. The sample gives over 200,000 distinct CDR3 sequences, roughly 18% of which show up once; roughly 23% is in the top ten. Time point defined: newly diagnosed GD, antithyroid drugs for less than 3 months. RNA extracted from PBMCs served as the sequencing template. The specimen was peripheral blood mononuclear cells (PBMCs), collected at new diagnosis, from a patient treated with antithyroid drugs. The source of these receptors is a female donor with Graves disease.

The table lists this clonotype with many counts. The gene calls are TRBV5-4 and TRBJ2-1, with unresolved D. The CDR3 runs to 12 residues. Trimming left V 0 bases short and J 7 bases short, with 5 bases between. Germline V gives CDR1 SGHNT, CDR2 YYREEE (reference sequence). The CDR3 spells CASSLGRNEQFF. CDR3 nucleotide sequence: TGTGCCAGCAGCTTGGGCCGAAATGAGCAGTTCTTC.

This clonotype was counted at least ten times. DNA for the CDR3: TGTGCCAGCAGCCCAGAGACCTTGGGGGGGAAAAACATTCAGTACTTC. Translation gives CASSPETLGGKNIQYF. V gene TRBV9 combines with J gene TRBJ2-4; 7 bases align to TRBD2. Losses at the gene ends were 4 bases for V and 4 bases for J; bases not matched to a gene: 11. The CDR3 runs to 16 residues. Germline CDR1 reads SGDLS; CDR2 reads YYNGEE. Using reference TRBV9 and TRBJ2-4 for the parts outside the CDR3, the full variable domain is DSGVTQTPKHLITATGQRVTLRCSPRSGDLSVYWYQQSLDQGLQFLIQYYNGEERAKGNILERFSAQQFPDLHSELNLSSLELGDSALYFCASSPETLGGKNIQYFGAGTRLSVL.

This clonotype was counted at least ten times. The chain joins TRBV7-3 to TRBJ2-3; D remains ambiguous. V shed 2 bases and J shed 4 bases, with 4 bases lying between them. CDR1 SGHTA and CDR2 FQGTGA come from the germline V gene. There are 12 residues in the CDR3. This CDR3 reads CASSLGPDTQYF. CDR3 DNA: TGTGCCAGCAGCTTAGGACCAGATACGCAGTATTTT.

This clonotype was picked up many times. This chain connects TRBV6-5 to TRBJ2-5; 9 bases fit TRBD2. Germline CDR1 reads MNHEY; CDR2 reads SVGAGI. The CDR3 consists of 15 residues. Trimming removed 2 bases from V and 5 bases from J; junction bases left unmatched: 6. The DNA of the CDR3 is TGTGCCAGCAGTTACGTCGCGGGAGGGGTGGAGACCCAGTACTTC. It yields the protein CASSYVAGGVETQYF.

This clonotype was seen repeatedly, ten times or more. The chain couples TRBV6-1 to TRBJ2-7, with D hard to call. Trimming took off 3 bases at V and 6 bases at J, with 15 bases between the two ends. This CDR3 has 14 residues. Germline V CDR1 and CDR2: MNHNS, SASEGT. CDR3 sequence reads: CASSDSPVKLEQYF. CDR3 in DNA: TGTGCCAGCAGTGACTCCCCCGTCAAGCTCGAGCAGTACTTC.

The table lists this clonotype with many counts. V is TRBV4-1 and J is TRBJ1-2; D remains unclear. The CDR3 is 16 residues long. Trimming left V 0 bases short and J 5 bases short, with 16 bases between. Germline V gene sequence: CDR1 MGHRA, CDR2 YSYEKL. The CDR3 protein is CASSQEGSRNAYGYTF. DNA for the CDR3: TGCGCCAGCAGCCAAGAAGGAAGCCGTAACGCGTATGGCTACACCTTC.

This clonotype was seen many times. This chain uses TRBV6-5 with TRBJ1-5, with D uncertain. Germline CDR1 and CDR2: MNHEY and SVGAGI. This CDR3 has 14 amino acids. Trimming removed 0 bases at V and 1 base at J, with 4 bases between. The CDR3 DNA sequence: TGTGCCAGCAGTTACTCGACGAGCAATCAGCCCCAGCATTTT. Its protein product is CASSYSTSNQPQHF.

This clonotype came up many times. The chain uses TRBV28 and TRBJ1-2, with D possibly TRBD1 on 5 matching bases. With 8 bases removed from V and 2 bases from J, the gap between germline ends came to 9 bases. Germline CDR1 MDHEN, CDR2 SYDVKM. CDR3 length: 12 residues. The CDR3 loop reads CASLTENYGYTF. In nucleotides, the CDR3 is TGTGCCAGCTTGACAGAAAACTATGGCTACACCTTC.

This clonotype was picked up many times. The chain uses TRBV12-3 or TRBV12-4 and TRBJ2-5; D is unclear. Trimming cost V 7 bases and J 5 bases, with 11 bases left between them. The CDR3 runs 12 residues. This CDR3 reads CASTGIGETQYF. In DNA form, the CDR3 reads TGTGCCAGCACTGGGATAGGGGAGACCCAGTACTTC.

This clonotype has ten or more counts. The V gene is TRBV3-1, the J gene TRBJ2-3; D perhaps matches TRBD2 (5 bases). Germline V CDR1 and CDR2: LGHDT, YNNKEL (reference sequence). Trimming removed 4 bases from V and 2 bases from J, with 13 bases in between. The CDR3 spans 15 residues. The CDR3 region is CASSPRSSTTDTQYF. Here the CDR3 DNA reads TGTGCCAGCAGCCCTAGATCTAGCACCACAGATACGCAGTATTTT.

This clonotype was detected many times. For the CDR3, the DNA is TGTGCCAGCAGTTTAACTAGCGGGAGGGCCGAAGGCACCGGGGAGCTGTTTTTT. It encodes CASSLTSGRAEGTGELFF. V is TRBV27 and J is TRBJ2-2; 13 bases align to TRBD2. CDR1 is MNHEY and CDR2 is SMNVEV in the germline V gene (reference sequence). This CDR3 is built from 18 residues. Trimming at V came to 2 bases and at J to 4 bases, leaving 7 bases not matched to a gene.

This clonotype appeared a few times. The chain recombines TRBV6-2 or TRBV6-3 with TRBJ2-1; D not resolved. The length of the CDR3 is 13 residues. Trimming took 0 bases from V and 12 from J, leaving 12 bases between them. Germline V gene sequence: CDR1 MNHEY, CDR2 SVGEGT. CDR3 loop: CASSYSVGSVQFF. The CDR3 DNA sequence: TGTGCCAGCAGTTACTCGGTCGGTAGTGTGCAGTTCTTC.

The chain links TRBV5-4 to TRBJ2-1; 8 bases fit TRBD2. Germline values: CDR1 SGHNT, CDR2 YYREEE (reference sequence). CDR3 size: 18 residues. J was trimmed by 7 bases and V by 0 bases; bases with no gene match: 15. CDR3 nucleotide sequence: TGTGCCAGCAGCTTGGGCCTGGGGCGAGCGGGAGTCGGAAATGAGCAGTTCTTC. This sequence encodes CASSLGLGRAGVGNEQFF.

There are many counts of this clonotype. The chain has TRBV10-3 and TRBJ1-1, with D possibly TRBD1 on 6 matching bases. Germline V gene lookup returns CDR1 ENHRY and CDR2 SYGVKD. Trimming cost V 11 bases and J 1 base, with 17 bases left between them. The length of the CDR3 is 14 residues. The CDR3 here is CASRRDTANTEAFF. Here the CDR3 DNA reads TGTGCCTCTAGGCGGGACACGGCGAACACTGAAGCTTTCTTT.

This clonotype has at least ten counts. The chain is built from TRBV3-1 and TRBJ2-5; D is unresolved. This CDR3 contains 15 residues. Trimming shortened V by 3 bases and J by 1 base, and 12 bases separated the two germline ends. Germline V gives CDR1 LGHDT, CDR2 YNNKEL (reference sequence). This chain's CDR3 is CASSHEPGRQETQYF. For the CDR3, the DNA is TGTGCCAGCAGCCATGAACCCGGCCGCCAAGAGACCCAGTACTTC.

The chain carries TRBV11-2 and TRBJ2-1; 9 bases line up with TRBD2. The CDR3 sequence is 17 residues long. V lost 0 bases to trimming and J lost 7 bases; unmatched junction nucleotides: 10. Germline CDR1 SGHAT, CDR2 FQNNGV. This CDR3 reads CASSLDWSGRFGNEQFF. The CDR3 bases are TGTGCCAGCAGCTTAGATTGGAGCGGGAGGTTTGGGAATGAGCAGTTCTTC.

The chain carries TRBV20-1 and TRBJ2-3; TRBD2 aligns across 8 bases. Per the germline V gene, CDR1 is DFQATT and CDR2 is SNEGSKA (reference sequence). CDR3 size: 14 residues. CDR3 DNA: TGCAGCTTACTAGCGGACCCTAGCACGGGTACGCAGTATTTT. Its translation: CSLLADPSTGTQYF.

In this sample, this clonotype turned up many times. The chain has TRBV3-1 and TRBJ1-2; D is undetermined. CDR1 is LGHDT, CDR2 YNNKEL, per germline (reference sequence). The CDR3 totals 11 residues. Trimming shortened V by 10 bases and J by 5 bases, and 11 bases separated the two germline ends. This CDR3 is CATRAEYGYTF. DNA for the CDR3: TGTGCCACCCGGGCCGAATATGGCTACACCTTC. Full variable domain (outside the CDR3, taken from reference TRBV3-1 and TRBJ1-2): DTAVSQTPKYLVTQMGNDKSIKCEQNLGHDTMYWYKQDSKKFLKIMFSYNNKELIINETVPNRFSPKSPDKAHLNLHINSLELGDSAVYFCATRAEYGYTFGSGTRLTVV.

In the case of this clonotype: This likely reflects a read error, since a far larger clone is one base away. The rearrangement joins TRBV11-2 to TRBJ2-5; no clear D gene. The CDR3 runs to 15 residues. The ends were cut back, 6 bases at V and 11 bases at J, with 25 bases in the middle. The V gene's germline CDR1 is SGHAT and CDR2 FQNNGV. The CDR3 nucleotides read TGTGCCAGCAGTCTAGAGGTAGCTAGAAACAATGAGCAGTACTTC. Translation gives CASSLEVARNNEQYF. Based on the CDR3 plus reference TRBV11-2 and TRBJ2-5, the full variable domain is EAGVAQSPRYKIIEKRQSVAFWCNPISGHATLYWYQQILGQGPKLLIQFQNNGVVDDSQLPKDRFSAERLKGVDSTLKIQPAKLEDSAVYLCASSLEVARNNEQYFGPGTRLLVL.

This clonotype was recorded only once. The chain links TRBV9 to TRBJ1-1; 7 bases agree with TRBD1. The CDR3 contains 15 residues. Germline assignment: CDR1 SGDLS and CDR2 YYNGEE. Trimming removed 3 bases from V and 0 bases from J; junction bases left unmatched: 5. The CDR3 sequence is CASSANRGMNTEAFF. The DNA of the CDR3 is TGTGCCAGCAGCGCGAACAGGGGTATGAACACTGAAGCTTTCTTT.

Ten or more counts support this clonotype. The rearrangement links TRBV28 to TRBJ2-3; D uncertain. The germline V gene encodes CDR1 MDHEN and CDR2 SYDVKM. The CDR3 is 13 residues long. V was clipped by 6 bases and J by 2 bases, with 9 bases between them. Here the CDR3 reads CASRTPDTDTQYF. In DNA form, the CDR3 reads TGTGCCAGCAGGACCCCCGACACAGATACGCAGTATTTT.

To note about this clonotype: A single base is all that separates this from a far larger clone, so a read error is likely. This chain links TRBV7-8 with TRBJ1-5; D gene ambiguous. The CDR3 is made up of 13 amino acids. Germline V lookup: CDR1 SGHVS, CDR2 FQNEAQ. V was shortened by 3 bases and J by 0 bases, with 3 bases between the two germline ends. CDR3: CASSFNSNQPQHF. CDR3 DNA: TGTGCCAGCAGCTTTAATAGCAATCAGCCCCAGCATTTT.

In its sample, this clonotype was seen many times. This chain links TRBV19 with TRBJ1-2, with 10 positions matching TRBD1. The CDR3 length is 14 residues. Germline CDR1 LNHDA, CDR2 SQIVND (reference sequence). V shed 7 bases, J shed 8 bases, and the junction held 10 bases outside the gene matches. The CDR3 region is CASIRDRGAKGYTF. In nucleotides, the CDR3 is TGTGCCAGTATCCGGGACAGGGGCGCAAAAGGCTACACCTTC.

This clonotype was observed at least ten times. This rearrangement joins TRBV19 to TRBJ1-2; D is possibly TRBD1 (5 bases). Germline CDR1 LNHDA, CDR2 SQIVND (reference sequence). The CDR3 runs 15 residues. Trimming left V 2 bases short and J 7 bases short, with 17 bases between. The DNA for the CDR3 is TGTGCCAGTAGTATATCGCGGGGCGCGGGAAGTGGCTACACCTTC. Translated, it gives CASSISRGAGSGYTF.

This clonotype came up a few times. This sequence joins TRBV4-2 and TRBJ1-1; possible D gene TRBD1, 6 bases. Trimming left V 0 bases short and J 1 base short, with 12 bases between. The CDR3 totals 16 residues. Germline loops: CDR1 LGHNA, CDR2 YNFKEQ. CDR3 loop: CASSQDRGGANTEAFF. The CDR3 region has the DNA TGTGCCAGCAGCCAAGATCGTGGGGGGGCGAACACTGAAGCTTTCTTT.

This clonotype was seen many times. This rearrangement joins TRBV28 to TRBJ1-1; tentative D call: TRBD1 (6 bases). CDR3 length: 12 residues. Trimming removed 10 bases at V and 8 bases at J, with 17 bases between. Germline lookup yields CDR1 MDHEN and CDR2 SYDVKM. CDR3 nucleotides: TGTGCCATCGAGAGAGGGGGGATGGAAGCTTTCTTT. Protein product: CAIERGGMEAFF.

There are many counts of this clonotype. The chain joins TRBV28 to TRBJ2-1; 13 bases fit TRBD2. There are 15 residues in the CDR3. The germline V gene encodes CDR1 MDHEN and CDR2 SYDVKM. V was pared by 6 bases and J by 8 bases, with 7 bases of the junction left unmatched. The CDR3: CASSPGTSGIHEQFF. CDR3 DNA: TGTGCCAGCAGCCCCGGGACTAGCGGGATCCATGAGCAGTTCTTC.

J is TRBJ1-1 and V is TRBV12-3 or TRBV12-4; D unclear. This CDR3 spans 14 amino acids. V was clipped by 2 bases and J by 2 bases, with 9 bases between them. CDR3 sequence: CASSLLPPNTEAFF. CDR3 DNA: TGTGCCAGCAGTTTACTCCCCCCTAACACTGAAGCTTTCTTT.